These T cell receptor beta chains were read from a single sample in a study of blood T cell repertoires in COVID-19. Sequencing used immunoSEQ multiplex PCR; TCRdb keeps in-frame clones, though not all of them. The profile shows about 150,000 clones, over 65% of them singletons. Specimen: peripheral blood. These receptors were collected from a man older than 75 with acute or convalescent COVID-19. Both conserved end residues are part of each CDR3. A D gene is named only where the DNA matches it firmly. Expanded clones are given a class, and other clones once, few, many or no size at all.

J	D	V	size	DNA	CDR3
TRBJ2-5	-	TRBV5-1	-	TGCGCCAGCAGCCCAGGGGGGCTAGCGGGCCAAGAGACCCAGTACTTC	CASSPGGLAGQETQYF
TRBJ2-1	TRBD1	TRBV9	-	TGTGCCAGCAACCGTGGGACAGGCAACAATGAGCAGTTCTTC	CASNRGTGNNEQFF
TRBJ1-2	TRBD1	TRBV7-8	-	TGTGCCAGCAGCTTAGCTGACAGGGCGACCCGTGGCTACACCTTC	CASSLADRATRGYTF
TRBJ2-1	-	TRBV7-2	-	TGTGCCAGCAGCCTAGCCCGTGGCCGGAGGGATGAGCAGTTCTTC	CASSLARGRRDEQFF
TRBJ2-2	TRBD1	TRBV5-4	-	TGTGCCAGCAGGGCCGGGACAGGGGGTAGGTGGAACACCGGGGAGCTGTTTTTT	CASRAGTGGRWNTGELFF
TRBJ1-2	-	TRBV19	-	TGTGCCAGTACTAACTCCCGGGGGGACCACTATGGCTACACCTTC	CASTNSRGDHYGYTF
TRBJ2-6	TRBD1	TRBV27	-	TGTGCCAGCAGTGCGGACAGGGGATCCCTCTTCTCTGGGGCCAACGTCCTGACTTTC	CASSADRGSLFSGANVLTF
TRBJ2-1	TRBD2	TRBV24-1	-	TGTGCCACCAGTTCCTCTGGTAGCGGGGGCTACAATGAGCAGTTCTTC	CATSSSGSGGYNEQFF
TRBJ1-5	TRBD1	TRBV6-1	-	TGTGCCAGCAGTGACCAGGGGGGCGGAAATCAGCCCCAGCATTTT	CASSDQGGGNQPQHF
TRBJ2-3	-	TRBV6-6	-	TGTGCCAGCAGCCTCCGGGACAAAACAGATACGCAGTATTTT	CASSLRDKTDTQYF
TRBJ2-5	TRBD2	TRBV30	-	TGTGCCTGGAGTCCGGGACTAGCGGGGGAAGAGACCCAGTACTTC	CAWSPGLAGEETQYF
TRBJ2-5	-	TRBV7-9	-	TGTGCCAGCAGCTTCGGTGAAGGGGCAGAGACCCAGTACTTC	CASSFGEGAETQYF
TRBJ2-5	-	TRBV7-5	-	TGTGTCAGAAGCAACCGGACAGGGTCACGAGAGACCCAGTACTTC	CVRSNRTGSRETQYF
TRBJ1-4	-	TRBV5-1	-	TGCGCCAGCAGCTCAGGGGCCCCAACTAATGAAAAACTGTTTTTT	CASSSGAPTNEKLFF
TRBJ1-2	-	TRBV6-5	-	TGTGCCAGCATAGACGGCAGGGTTGGCTTCACTCGCTACACCTTC	CASIDGRVGFTRYTF
TRBJ1-1	TRBD1	TRBV19	-	TGTGCCAGTAGTGTCCCGGGACAGGGGGCGCGCACTGAAGCTTTCTTT	CASSVPGQGARTEAFF
TRBJ1-1	TRBD1	TRBV7-2	-	TGTGCCAGCAACGGACAGGGGTTTGGTGAAGCTTTCTTT	CASNGQGFGEAFF
TRBJ2-1	TRBD2	TRBV5-8	-	TGTGCCAGCAGCTTGGCATGGACTAGCGGGGGGGGCTACAATGAGCAGTTCTTC	CASSLAWTSGGGYNEQFF
TRBJ2-6	TRBD2	TRBV6-2/TRBV6-3	once	TGTGCCAGCAGTTACTCGGTAGGGACTAGCGGGGGAGCCTCTGGGGCCAACGTCCTGACTTTC	CASSYSVGTSGGASGANVLTF
TRBJ2-7	TRBD1	TRBV7-2	-	TGTGCCAGCAGCTATGCCGGGACAGGGAGCTACGAGCAGTACTTC	CASSYAGTGSYEQYF
TRBJ2-2	TRBD1	TRBV28	-	TGTGCTGGCCAACCGGGACAGTCGGGATCCGGGGAGCTGTTTTTT	CAGQPGQSGSGELFF
TRBJ2-5	TRBD2	TRBV6-1	-	TGTGCCAGCAGTGAGTGGGGGGGAGAGACCCAGTACTTC	CASSEWGGETQYF
TRBJ2-7	-	TRBV5-5	few	TGTGCCAGCAGCCCCCTTTCCTACGAGCAGTACTTC	CASSPLSYEQYF
TRBJ2-5	TRBD2	TRBV6-1	-	TGTGCCAGCAGTGACGGGCGCCGGGGGGAAGAGACCCAGTACTTC	CASSDGRRGEETQYF
TRBJ1-6	-	TRBV5-1	-	TGCGCCAGCAGCTTGGACAGAGATAATTCACCCCTCCACTTT	CASSLDRDNSPLHF
TRBJ1-1	-	TRBV4-1	-	TGCGCCAGCAGCCGATCAGGGTCACAGGGGAACACTGAAGCTTTCTTT	CASSRSGSQGNTEAFF
TRBJ1-1	-	TRBV19	-	TGTGCCAGTAGTATACAGGGTGGCCTCATGAACACTGAAGCTTTCTTT	CASSIQGGLMNTEAFF
TRBJ1-1	-	TRBV7-6	-	TGTGCCAGCGGGAGGCAGCAGAACACTGAAGCTTTCTTT	CASGRQQNTEAFF
TRBJ2-7	TRBD1	TRBV7-2	-	TGTGCCAGCAGCCAGGGACAGGGGAACTACGAGCAGTACTTC	CASSQGQGNYEQYF
TRBJ2-3	TRBD1	TRBV29-1	-	TGCAGCGTCCCCGGGGGACAGGGGGTCACAGATACGCAGTATTTT	CSVPGGQGVTDTQYF
TRBJ2-1	-	TRBV2	-	TGTGCCAGCAGCATAGCGGAGAGCTCCTACAATGAGCAGTTCTTC	CASSIAESSYNEQFF
TRBJ2-5	-	TRBV11-2	-	TGTGCCAGCAGCGTATCTCCTAGGGGGGAGACCCAGTACTTC	CASSVSPRGETQYF
TRBJ1-4	-	TRBV18	-	TGTGCCAGCTCACCACGGCCAGGCAATAATGAAAAACTGTTTTTT	CASSPRPGNNEKLFF
TRBJ2-1	TRBD1	TRBV7-8	-	TGTGCCAGCAGCATCCGACAGGGCAATGAGCAGTTCTTC	CASSIRQGNEQFF
TRBJ2-1	-	TRBV12-3/TRBV12-4	-	TGTGCCAGCAGTATTGCGAATGAGCAGTTCTTC	CASSIANEQFF
TRBJ1-3	-	TRBV15	-	TGTGCCACCAGCAACCGGGTCTCTGGAAACACCATATATTTT	CATSNRVSGNTIYF
TRBJ1-4	TRBD1	TRBV6-6	-	TGTGCCAGCAGTGACGGGACAGGGACTAATGAAAAACTGTTTTTT	CASSDGTGTNEKLFF
TRBJ2-2	TRBD1	TRBV28	few	TGTGCCAGCAGTTCGCCAACAGGGGGCGCATTCGCCGGGGAGCTGTTTTTT	CASSSPTGGAFAGELFF
TRBJ1-3	TRBD1	TRBV4-2	-	TGTGCCAGCAGCGAACAACAGGGGGCTTCTGGAAACACCATATATTTT	CASSEQQGASGNTIYF
TRBJ2-1	-	TRBV10-3	-	TGTGCCACCTGGAGGGGGCCGAACAATGAGCAGTTCTTC	CATWRGPNNEQFF
TRBJ1-4	TRBD1	TRBV5-6	-	TGTGCCAGCAGCTTAAGGCTTGGGACAGGGGGTGCGTTTAGAGAAAAACTGTTTTTT	CASSLRLGTGGAFREKLFF